Below, one TCR beta chain is given with its context. These data belong to a study of blood T cell repertoires in COVID-19. CDR1 LNHDA and CDR2 SQIVND come from the germline V gene (reference sequence). The CDR3 spans 17 residues. The ends lost 3 bases at V and 3 bases at J; junction bases unmatched: 7. TCRdb's copy holds only in-frame clones and misses some; the assay was immunoSEQ multiplex PCR. Of some 300,000 clones in the sample, around nine tenths were seen once. The chain joins TRBV19 to TRBJ1-3, with 11 bases matching TRBD1. This sequence originates from a woman aged 60-70 years in a cohort exposed to, infected with or recovered from COVID-19 (not recorded which). Source material: PBMCs or T cells enriched from blood (not recorded which). The CDR3 is CASSIRDRGIYGNTIYF. The CDR3 nucleotides are TGTGCCAGTAGTATCCGGGACAGGGGGATCTATGGAAACACCATATATTTT.